This T cell receptor beta chain was retrieved from a study of CD8 T cells in Susac syndrome. Study results and caveats: An acknowledgment was made by the study that its TCR sequencing and HLA analysis involved relatively few individuals.

The CDR3 loop spans 17 amino acids. J was trimmed by 0 bases and V by 7 bases; bases with no gene match: 12. Germline V lookup: CDR1 LNHNV, CDR2 YYDKDF (reference sequence). Concerning this clonotype: Its target is not known.

An amount of RNA that ranged from roughly 0.45 to 1 ug was reverse transcribed with random hexamers. TCRdb recomputed calls from the immunoSEQ multiplex PCR reads with MiXCR, one row per CDR3 protein. The data hold about 250,000 distinct CDR3 sequences, with roughly 95% observed a single time. This rearrangement joins TRBV15 to TRBJ1-3, with TRBD1 identical over 7 bases. The sequence was collected from a human donor with multiple sclerosis. Sequencing was carried out using CD4+ T cells from PBMCs. The CDR3 loop reads CATKRDRTRSSGNTIYF. CDR3 DNA sequence: TGTGCCACCAAAAGGGACAGAACTAGGAGCTCTGGAAACACCATATATTTT.